A single sample gave rise to the 16 T cell receptor beta chains below, sequenced in a study of T-cell reconstitution after alpha-beta-depleted transplantation in children. A TCRbeta library incorporating unique molecular identifiers was prepared. TCRdb re-called the PCR reads through MiXCR, storing one row per CDR3 protein. Among more than 500,000 distinct CDR3 sequences listed, over 9.5% were seen once. The sequencing used PBMCs, mostly from graft donor cells, collected 180 days after TCRalphabeta/CD19-depleted stem cell transplant. Receptor source: a female patient aged 2-9 years who had a stem cell transplant for aplastic anemia, so the T cells may come from the graft donor.

The chain has TRBV4-2 and TRBJ1-2; D is unresolved. CDR3 size: 14 residues. Trimming cost V 0 bases and J 2 bases, with 7 bases left between them. Germline V lookup: CDR1 LGHNA, CDR2 YNFKEQ. This CDR3 reads CASSQEMGNYGYTF. The CDR3 bases are TGTGCCAGCAGCCAAGAAATGGGGAACTATGGCTACACCTTC.

This clonotype turned up a few times. This chain links TRBV29-1 with TRBJ2-5; 8 bases align to TRBD1. Germline-derived CDR1 and CDR2 are SQVTM and ANQGSEA. Germline trimming cut 7 bases from V and 2 bases from J; bases unmatched to any gene: 3. CDR3 size: 12 residues. The CDR3 is CSGYRGQETQYF. Written as DNA, the CDR3 is TGCAGCGGTTACAGGGGGCAAGAGACCCAGTACTTC.

The chain combines TRBV7-8 with TRBJ2-7; D call uncertain. Germline lookup yields CDR1 SGHVS and CDR2 FQNEAQ. This CDR3 region has 16 residues. The V and J ends lost 2 bases and 7 bases respectively, with 21 bases between them. Written as DNA, the CDR3 is TGTGCCAGCAGCTTATGGTCAGTGCAGGCCTCAATAGAGCAGTACTTC. The encoded protein is CASSLWSVQASIEQYF.

This clonotype was seen a few times. The chain links TRBV20-1 to TRBJ2-5; TRBD1 matches at 7 bases. Per the germline V gene, CDR1 is DFQATT and CDR2 is SNEGSKA (reference sequence). This CDR3 has 15 amino acids. J was trimmed by 5 bases and V by 0 bases; bases with no gene match: 9. CDR3 DNA: TGCAGTGCTAGAGAGCTGACAGGGCCAGGCGAGACCCAGTACTTC. Encoded protein: CSARELTGPGETQYF.

The chain carries TRBV7-2 and TRBJ2-1; tentative D call: TRBD2 (6 bases). Germline V CDR1 and CDR2: SGHTA, FQGNSA. CDR3 length: 15 residues. The V end lost 5 bases, the J end lost 0 bases, and 11 bases lay between the germline ends. DNA for the CDR3: TGTGCCAGCAGCAGAGCGGGCCACTCCTACAATGAGCAGTTCTTC. It encodes CASSRAGHSYNEQFF.

The sample holds many counts of this clonotype. The chain has TRBV18 and TRBJ2-5; possible D gene TRBD1, 5 bases. Trimming left V 6 bases short and J 3 bases short, with 8 bases between. The V gene's germline CDR1 is KGHSH and CDR2 LQKENI. The CDR3 loop spans 12 amino acids. The CDR3 here is CASSVGEETQYF. In DNA, the CDR3 is TGTGCCAGCTCCGTAGGGGAAGAGACCCAGTACTTC. Using reference TRBV18 and TRBJ2-5 for the parts outside the CDR3, the full variable domain is NAGVMQNPRHLVRRRGQEARLRCSPMKGHSHVYWYRQLPEEGLKFMVYLQKENIIDESGMPKERFSAEFPKEGPSILRIQQVVRGDSAAYFCASSVGEETQYFGPGTRLLVL.

This clonotype was counted a few times. V gene TRBV7-2 combines with J gene TRBJ1-2; D unresolved. The V end lost 2 bases, the J end lost 8 bases, and 15 bases lay between the germline ends. From germline, CDR1 is SGHTA and CDR2 FQGNSA. The CDR3 runs 14 residues. This chain's CDR3 is CASSLNGQASGYTF. CDR3 sequence (DNA): TGTGCCAGCAGCTTAAATGGGCAGGCTTCCGGCTACACCTTC.

The rearrangement uses TRBV12-3 or TRBV12-4 and TRBJ1-2, with 7 nucleotides matching TRBD1. The CDR3 length is 13 residues. J lost 7 bases, V lost 7 bases, and 9 bases had no gene match. CDR3 protein: CASTRDSVGGYTF. Written as DNA, the CDR3 is TGTGCCAGCACTCGGGACAGTGTGGGTGGCTACACCTTC.

This clonotype was found many times. The chain employs TRBV9 and TRBJ1-1, with no clear D. Trimming left V 0 bases short and J 0 bases short, with 3 bases between. The CDR3 contains 13 residues. Germline V CDR1 and CDR2: SGDLS, YYNGEE. This CDR3 is CASSVDLNTEAFF. DNA of the CDR3: TGTGCCAGCAGCGTAGATCTGAACACTGAAGCTTTCTTT.

V gene TRBV6-1 combines with J gene TRBJ2-5; no reliable D call. V was cut by 5 bases and J by 9 bases, with 13 bases left in between. CDR3 size: 12 residues. The germline V gene encodes CDR1 MNHNS and CDR2 SASEGT. In DNA, the CDR3 is TGTGCCAGCAGTCCTAGACAAATGGCCCAGTACTTC. This gives the protein CASSPRQMAQYF.

This clonotype has a handful of counts. The V and J genes are TRBV12-3 or TRBV12-4 and TRBJ1-5; 8 bases align to TRBD1. This CDR3 has 15 amino acids. The J segment lost 3 bases and the V segment lost 3 bases, leaving 4 bases of the junction unmatched. In DNA, the CDR3 is TGTGCCAGCAGTTTCGACAGGGGCCCCAATCAGCCCCAGCATTTT. Its translation: CASSFDRGPNQPQHF.

This clonotype has at least ten counts. V gene TRBV20-1 combines with J gene TRBJ2-1; 8 nucleotides match TRBD2. With V trimmed by 2 bases and J by 4 bases, 4 bases remained unmatched. Germline assignment: CDR1 DFQATT and CDR2 SNEGSKA (reference sequence). This CDR3 is built from 14 residues. The CDR3 coding sequence is TGCAGTGCTAGACTAGCGGGCTTTTACAATGAGCAGTTCTTC. Its translation is CSARLAGFYNEQFF.

This clonotype was picked up many times. The V and J genes are TRBV3-1 and TRBJ2-7, with 7 nucleotides matching TRBD1. Germline CDR1 LGHDT, CDR2 YNNKEL (reference sequence). The ends lost 4 bases at V and 1 base at J; junction bases unmatched: 4. CDR3 length equals 14 residues. The CDR3 loop reads CASSPRDRSYEQYV. The CDR3 nucleotides read TGTGCCAGCAGCCCCCGGGACAGATCCTACGAGCAGTACGTC.

The chain employs TRBV6-5 and TRBJ2-7; TRBD2 aligns across 8 bases. This CDR3 contains 15 residues. Germline V gene lookup returns CDR1 MNHEY and CDR2 SVGAGI. V dropped 2 bases and J dropped 3; count of bases not matched to a gene: 6. For the CDR3, the DNA is TGTGCCAGCAGTTACCTTAGCGGGGCGCTCTACGAGCAGTACTTC. It translates to CASSYLSGALYEQYF.

This rearrangement joins TRBV20-1 to TRBJ2-3, with TRBD2 identical over 9 bases. The junction had 9 bases not matched to a gene; V was cut back by 2 bases and J by 0 bases. CDR1 is DFQATT, CDR2 SNEGSKA, per germline (reference sequence). This CDR3 is built from 17 residues. The CDR3 here is CSARPTDTSGSTDTQYF. In DNA, the CDR3 is TGCAGTGCTAGACCCACGGATACTAGCGGGAGCACAGATACGCAGTATTTT.

There are many counts of this clonotype. This chain connects TRBV11-2 to TRBJ1-6; D unresolved. Germline loops: CDR1 SGHAT, CDR2 FQNNGV. Trimming cost V 3 bases and J 5 bases, with 8 bases left between them. The CDR3 covers 14 residues. CDR3 nucleotides: TGTGCCAGCAGCTTGATCAGTAATAATTCACCCCTCCACTTT. It is translated as CASSLISNNSPLHF.